This T cell receptor (beta chain) was captured in a study of cytomegalovirus exposure and HLA in healthy donors (dated by TCRdb to about 2017). Regarding the complete study: In an earlier analysis of some 550 of the donors, around 300 Gb of sequence data and just under 120 million unique TCR beta sequences from approximately 180 million T cells were reported. Around 320 gigabases of sequencing data and tens of millions of unique TCR sequences were included in an early release covering roughly 700 HLA-typed donors. Of the 350 to 400 genotyped donors, roughly 80% fell in the genetic ancestry cluster associated with self-reported Caucasian donors. The study aimed to test whether cataloging public T cell receptors could reveal signatures of past pathogen exposure. The T cell repertoires of 550 to 850 subjects were profiled by immunosequencing and related to cytomegalovirus serostatus. Besides the first cohort of 666 subjects, a separate validation cohort made up of 95 to 150 different subjects was used. High-throughput TCR immunosequencing, statistical association of individual TCRs with disease status, and machine learning were combined to predict cytomegalovirus infection status. To study patterns of TCR occurrence, a later analysis re-analyzed previously published TCR beta repertoires from around 670 donors and added high-resolution HLA genotyping. Rather than drawing on any new phenotypic data, the later analysis identified candidate immune exposures from TCR beta sequences and the way those sequences occurred across donors. To decide whether each TCR beta V gene segment behaved as functional or pseudogenic, an earlier analysis of some 540 of the donors relied on high-throughput TCR beta sequencing. Alongside the repertoire data, information on donor age, sex, ethnicity and CMV serostatus was compiled. A later genetic analysis used genome-wide SNP genotypes for about three fifths of the roughly 700 donors, treating that subset as a discovery cohort. All discovery cohort repertoires had been generated on a single sequencing platform. Class I and class II HLA loci were covered by the typing at four-digit resolution. Typing coverage differed by locus: A, B, C, DRB1 and DQB1 were typed in roughly 629-630 donors, DQA1 in approximately 520, DPA1 in over 600, and DPB1 in around 440. Five DR-DQ haplotypes were handled as single units for association and clustering because linkage in the cohort was strong. On average, approximately 250,000 unique TCR beta nucleotide sequences were sequenced per donor among a few hundred genotyped donors of the cohort, with around 19% of those sequences being non-productive.

What the authors observed across the whole study: In the study, approximately 160 TCR beta chains were listed as associated with cytomegalovirus. CMV serostatus was the only immune exposure information available for the cohort. Correlated functional status among segregating V segments might reflect linkage disequilibrium, but an unknown experimental factor could not be ruled out. At a false discovery rate of 0.05, a later analysis linked about 17,000 TCR beta sequences to specific HLA alleles. While some public TCRs were present in many individuals, most TCR sequences turned up only very rarely across donors. In a later analysis, the rate of TCR association differed among HLA loci, with DRB1 alleles having the most associated TCRs and HLA-C alleles having the fewest. An earlier analysis of around 540 of the donors showed that most TCR beta V segments appeared in productive rearrangements either about 87% or about 30% of the time, which broadly matched IMGT annotations. Because counts were too low, more than 15 rarely observed V segments, including chromosome 9 orphons, were excluded from the earlier analysis of 587 of the donors. Because HLA typing was unavailable for some donors at each locus, only the typed subset was used in association tests. In vitro tests confirmed that a few of the cytomegalovirus-associated TCR beta chains recognize cytomegalovirus antigens. The cohort was sequenced for TCR beta chains only, and without alpha or paired-chain data the features that could be detected were limited. Presence/absence analyses assumed roughly uniform sequencing depth across donors, an assumption that may not hold. V-gene and J-gene trimming of TCR beta chains was associated with a missense DCLRE1C variant in a later genetic analysis, and the association was replicated in an independent cohort. The classifier was reported to diagnose cytomegalovirus status with high specificity and sensitivity in both the original cohort and the validation cohort. Compared with the roughly 670-donor mean, donors in an Asian-associated ancestry cluster had fewer N-insertions in productive TCRs, according to a later genetic analysis. According to a later analysis, most CMV-associated TCR beta chains appeared to be HLA-restricted, and the HLA associations seemed to be driven largely by CMV exposure. Assigning TCR associations to individual alleles was difficult when HLA alleles, especially DR and DQ, strongly co-occurred. According to the authors, the approach could potentially be generalized to other disease states and immunological phenotypes. A further reported finding was that TCR beta sequences accurately predicted the HLA-A and HLA-B alleles for most subjects in the first cohort. In a later analysis, several top co-occurrence clusters were reported to appear linked to parvovirus B19, influenza, CMV and Epstein-Barr virus. In a later analysis, HLA-associated TCR beta chains were found to be more clonally expanded and to have lower generation probabilities than equally common non-associated chains. A cluster of highly shared sequence variants was judged likely to represent a technical artifact of the sequencing pipeline. Because the 87-base-pair reads could not distinguish some IMGT-functional V segments, including TRBV6-2 and TRBV6-3, those segments were excluded.

The germline V gene (reference sequence) sets CDR1 to SSHAT and CDR2 to FNYEAQ. Relative to germline, V is 4 bases shorter and J is 4 bases shorter, with 7 bases between their ends. Inclusive of the bounding cysteine and phenylalanine, the CDR3 is 13 residues long. Only CDR3 DNA remains: 39 bases, in frame from the first base. To note about this clone: This clone's antigen is unknown. It has no much larger one-base neighbor in the sample; base qualities were not kept.

To prepare the library, the immunoSEQ multiplex PCR assay was applied. For the multiplex PCR, a mixture combining 60 forward primers for TCR Vbeta segments and 13 reverse primers for TCR Jbeta segments was used. Amplification of the CDR3 region of rearranged TCR beta genes was performed with a multiplex PCR assay on genomic DNA. The Illumina HiSeq System was used to sequence the amplified TCR beta libraries as 87-base-pair reads. Per the authors' processing: Across the 640 or so repertoires, a later analysis counted 80 million or so unique TCR beta chains, roughly 11 million of which were shared by at least two donors. Raw reads were error-corrected and collapsed into unique sequences by a nearest-neighbor algorithm in which closely related sequences were merged to remove PCR and sequencing errors. To assign V, D and J gene segments, CDR3 sequences were aligned to IMGT reference sequences. For a sequence to be retained, at least a six-nucleotide match to both a V gene segment and a J gene segment was required. Rearrangements were called productive when the CDR3 lacked stop codons and stayed in frame with V and J; all others were non-productive. Following IMGT convention, CDR3 was defined as the stretch from the second conserved V-encoded cysteine up to the conserved J-encoded phenylalanine. In an earlier analysis of more than 550 of the donors, sequences lacking an unambiguous match to a single V gene segment were excluded. In an earlier analysis of approximately 500 of the donors, a V segment was called functional when productive rearrangements were above 56.7%, and segregating when the standard deviation between donors exceeded 5%. To diagnose cytomegalovirus status from the catalog of TCR beta chain sequences, a statistical classification framework was built. In a later analysis, TCR nucleotide sequences were compared against IMGT/GENE-DB human TR gene sequences so that V and J genes could be assigned. In a later analysis, CDR3 sequences and most-parsimonious VDJ recombination scenarios were assigned using the TCRdist pipeline. A later analysis defined each TCR beta chain by its CDR3 amino acid sequence plus V-gene family, and excluded reads lacking a unique V-gene family. In a later analysis, 500 to 700 highly shared, low-generation-probability nucleotide sequences were removed to address suspected cross-contamination and a sequencing artifact. In a later analysis, a clonal expansion index for each public chain was calculated from normalized within-repertoire ranks of inferred template counts. In a later analysis, generation probabilities were computed with a VDJ recombination model fitted to out-of-frame rearrangements, and the resulting probabilities were checked against IGoR. In a later analysis, TCR-TCR, TCR-HLA and TCR-CMV co-occurrence was scored with hypergeometric tests, and a repertoire-size bias correction was applied to TCR pairs. To estimate false discovery rates, a later analysis permuted the HLA or CMV assignments 20 times. A later analysis grouped co-occurring TCRs with DBSCAN, adding TCRdist sequence similarity when clustering within HLA-allele-positive subsets. Repertoires with fewer than 30,000 or more than 120,000 public chains, plus five repertoires with anomalous nucleotide sharing, were excluded from co-occurrence clustering. The clones in this table, taken by TCRdb from immuneACCESS, are in-frame only. Not every clone is retained; where verified, under half of the shortfall comes from an unresolved V gene, and the cause of the rest is unknown. V, J and clone size are those of that table, while D and trimming were read from the DNA. Across this sample there are about 100,000 clones, with 78% seen only once. In total, the top ten clones hold under 0.8% of the sample.

The cohort comprised 710 or so healthy bone marrow donors. At the time of sampling, every cohort member was nominally healthy, though immune exposures that went unrecorded were likely present. The donor was CMV seronegative and was included in the group of a few hundred seronegative cohort members. A peripheral blood sample was provided by each donor, and peripheral blood mononuclear cells were used for TCR beta sequencing. Genomic DNA extraction from the blood cell samples was performed with the Qiagen DNeasy Blood Extraction Kit. This sequence originates from a woman aged 55-75 years in good health and CMV-seronegative. The sequence joins TRBV7-7 to TRBJ2-2; the best D guess is TRBD1, with 5 bases matching. Sequenced input: PBMCs. The CDR3 in this case is CASSSDITGELFF. The sequenced DNA: TGTGCCAGCAGCTCGGACATCACCGGGGAGCTGTTTTTT. Outside the CDR3, residues come from the reference TRBV7-7 and TRBJ2-2 proteins, so the full variable domain is: GAGVSQSPRYKVTKRGQDVTLRCDPISSHATLYWYQQALGQGPEFLTYFNYEAQPDKSGLPSDRFSAERPEGSISTLTIQRTEQRDSAMYRCASSSDITGELFFGEGSRLTVL.